This passage covers 22 T cell receptor beta chains from one sample sequenced in a study of shared clonotypes between healthy human individuals. Method: immunoSEQ multiplex PCR; TCRdb's copy keeps in-frame clones and lacks some. Of some 2,000,000 clones listed, 90% to 96% are singletons. The sequenced material came from naive CD4+ T cells sorted from blood. Subset described: CD45RA+ positively selected. These receptors all come from a man between 18 and 29 years old in good health.

J is TRBJ2-1 and V is TRBV5-1; a weak D match, TRBD1 (6 bases). There are 14 residues in the CDR3. V was pared by 0 bases and J by 9 bases, with 13 bases between. Per the germline V gene, CDR1 is SGHRS and CDR2 is YFSETQ. CDR3 bases: TGCGCCAGCAGCTTGGTAGCACAGGGCAGTGAGCAGTTCTTC. Translation: CASSLVAQGSEQFF.

J is TRBJ2-4 and V is TRBV27; 7 nucleotides agree with TRBD2. The CDR3 has 15 residues. Germline CDR1 reads MNHEY; CDR2 reads SMNVEV (reference sequence). V was pared by 2 bases and J by 3 bases, with 4 bases of the junction left unmatched. CDR3 nucleotide sequence: TGTGCCAGCAGTTTAGGCTCGGGGGGCAAAAACATTCAGTACTTC. It encodes CASSLGSGGKNIQYF.

V and J are TRBV4-1 and TRBJ2-1, with 16 positions matching TRBD2. V shed 2 bases and J 7 bases; nucleotides not matched to a gene: 8. CDR1 and CDR2 from the germline V gene are MGHRA and YSYEKL. The CDR3 is 18 residues long. The CDR3 region has the DNA TGCGCCAGCAGCCAACTCCCGGGACTAGCGGGAGGGAGGAATGAGCAGTTCTTC. Protein product: CASSQLPGLAGGRNEQFF.

The rearrangement links TRBV29-1 to TRBJ2-7; weak D call: TRBD1 (6 bases). The CDR3 length is 14 residues. Germline values: CDR1 SQVTM, CDR2 ANQGSEA. Deletions cut 1 base from V and 5 bases from J, with 15 bases between. For the CDR3, the DNA is TGCAGCGTTGAAGGGTCCAGGGGTGTCCACGAGCAGTACTTC. As protein: CSVEGSRGVHEQYF.

In its sample, this clone was seen once. This chain joins TRBV5-4 and TRBJ2-2; 10 bases agree with TRBD1. The J segment lost 4 bases and the V segment lost 4 bases, leaving 16 bases of the junction unmatched. The CDR3 extends over 19 amino acids. Germline CDR1 reads SGHNT; CDR2 reads YYREEE (reference sequence). The CDR3 sequence is CASSKKTGGLGRGTGELFF. CDR3 nucleotides: TGTGCCAGCAGCAAAAAGACAGGGGGCTTAGGTCGTGGCACCGGGGAGCTGTTTTTT.

This chain connects TRBV6-5 to TRBJ2-3, with 10 bases identical to TRBD2. V lost 0 bases, J lost 4 bases, and 4 bases stayed unmatched. The CDR3 contains 16 residues. CDR1 is MNHEY, CDR2 SVGAGI, per germline. The chain's CDR3 is CASSYSSSGRSDTQYF. In DNA, the CDR3 is TGTGCCAGCAGTTACTCATCTAGCGGGAGATCAGATACGCAGTATTTT.

The V call is TRBV9, the J call TRBJ2-2; a weak D match, TRBD2 (6 bases). The V gene's germline CDR1 is SGDLS and CDR2 YYNGEE. Trimming shortened V by 0 bases and J by 8 bases, and 11 bases separated the two germline ends. There are 14 residues in the CDR3. DNA for the CDR3: TGTGCCAGCAGCGTAGAACTAGCCAGGGGGGAGCTGTTTTTT. It codes for CASSVELARGELFF.

CDR3: CASSEQRNSPLHF. CDR3 DNA: TGTGCCAGCAGCGAACAGAGAAATTCACCCCTCCACTTT. The chain is built from TRBV9 and TRBJ1-6, with D unclear. Germline values: CDR1 SGDLS, CDR2 YYNGEE. V was clipped by 3 bases and J by 7 bases, with 8 bases between them. The CDR3 spans 13 residues.

The CDR3 DNA follows: TGTGCCAGCAGCTGGGGACGCCAAGAGACCCAGTACTTC. Translation gives CASSWGRQETQYF. The rearrangement uses TRBV11-2 and TRBJ2-5; D may be TRBD1 or TRBD2 (5 bases each). The CDR3 sequence is 13 residues long. Germline V gene lookup returns CDR1 SGHAT and CDR2 FQNNGV. V lost 4 bases and J lost 1, with 7 bases in between.

The chain is built from TRBV6-1 and TRBJ2-1, with 10 bases identical to TRBD2. The germline gives CDR1 MNHNS, CDR2 SASEGT. The ends lost 7 bases at V and 4 bases at J; junction bases unmatched: 7. There are 15 residues in the CDR3. The CDR3 coding sequence is TGTGCCAGCATAGAAGCGGGGGGGCCTTACAATGAGCAGTTCTTC. This sequence encodes CASIEAGGPYNEQFF.

The chain carries TRBV30 and TRBJ1-1; no reliable D call. V lost 3 bases, J lost 11 bases, and 13 bases lay in between. The CDR3 is 11 amino acids. CDR1 is GTSNPN and CDR2 is SVGIG in the germline V gene (reference sequence). CDR3 in amino acids: CAWRGFTGAFF. Here the CDR3 DNA reads TGTGCCTGGAGGGGATTCACGGGGGCTTTCTTT. Together with reference TRBV30 and TRBJ1-1, the CDR3 gives the full variable domain: SQTIHQWPATLVQPVGSPLSLECTVEGTSNPNLYWYRQAAGRGLQLLFYSVGIGQISSEVPQNLSASRPQDRQFILSSKKLLLSDSGFYLCAWRGFTGAFFGQGTRLTVV.

This chain connects TRBV7-6 to TRBJ2-7, with TRBD2 as a possible D gene (5 bases). V gave up 0 bases and J gave up 2 bases, with 8 bases separating them. CDR1 is SGHVS, CDR2 FNYEAQ, per germline. The CDR3 contains 14 residues. CDR3 protein: CASSLARGPYEQYF. CDR3 in DNA: TGTGCCAGCAGCTTAGCTCGGGGTCCCTACGAGCAGTACTTC.

J is TRBJ2-7 and V is TRBV6-5, with TRBD1 matching over 9 bases. J gave up 3 bases and V 2 bases, and 5 bases lay outside the gene matches. This CDR3 is built from 15 residues. The germline gives CDR1 MNHEY, CDR2 SVGAGI. CDR3 amino acids: CASSYEGTGLYEQYF. The CDR3 DNA follows: TGTGCCAGCAGTTACGAAGGGACAGGGCTCTACGAGCAGTACTTC.

The V gene is TRBV19, the J gene TRBJ1-2; a weak D match, TRBD1 (5 bases). This CDR3 has 15 residues. Germline V lookup: CDR1 LNHDA, CDR2 SQIVND (reference sequence). Trimming removed 5 bases at V and 4 bases at J, with 17 bases between. CDR3 in amino acids: CASSEGAQMGYGYTF. The CDR3 DNA sequence: TGTGCCAGTAGTGAAGGGGCGCAGATGGGCTATGGCTACACCTTC.

The rearrangement joins TRBV4-3 to TRBJ2-1, with D perhaps TRBD2 (5 bases). The germline V gene has CDR1 LGHNA and CDR2 YSLEER. The CDR3 is 13 amino acids. Deletions cut 0 bases from V and 10 bases from J, with 10 bases between. CDR3 nucleotides: TGCGCCAGCAGCCAAGAGCGCGAGCGGGAGCAGTTCTTC. Protein: CASSQEREREQFF.

The chain combines TRBV18 with TRBJ2-2; tentatively, D is TRBD2 (6 bases). CDR3 length: 15 amino acids. V was shortened by 0 bases and J by 4 bases, with 9 bases between the two germline ends. Per germline, CDR1 KGHSH and CDR2 LQKENI. In DNA form, the CDR3 reads TGTGCCAGCTCACCACCGGGACTCCTCACCGGGGAGCTGTTTTTT. Protein sequence: CASSPPGLLTGELFF. Combining the CDR3 with reference TRBV18 and TRBJ2-2 gives the whole variable domain NAGVMQNPRHLVRRRGQEARLRCSPMKGHSHVYWYRQLPEEGLKFMVYLQKENIIDESGMPKERFSAEFPKEGPSILRIQQVVRGDSAAYFCASSPPGLLTGELFFGEGSRLTVL.

The rearrangement uses TRBV6-1 and TRBJ1-4, with D possibly TRBD1 on 5 matching bases. Trimming removed 6 bases at V and 8 bases at J, with 16 bases between. The germline gives CDR1 MNHNS, CDR2 SASEGT. The CDR3 is 14 amino acids. This chain's CDR3 is CASSSGTAGEKLFF. DNA of the CDR3: TGTGCCAGCAGCTCGGGAACAGCAGGGGAAAAACTGTTTTTT.

A note on this clone: In the same sample, other DNA sequences code for this CDR3. V gene TRBV19 combines with J gene TRBJ2-3; D perhaps matches TRBD2 (5 bases). The CDR3 covers 14 residues. The germline V gene encodes CDR1 LNHDA and CDR2 SQIVND (reference sequence). The ends were cut back, 1 base at V and 3 bases at J, with 8 bases in the middle. CDR3 sequence: CASSIGLATDTQYF. The CDR3 DNA reads TGTGCCAGTAGTATAGGGCTAGCAACAGATACGCAGTATTTT.

Points on this clone: Other DNA sequences from this sample encode an identical CDR3 as well. V is TRBV5-4 and J is TRBJ2-5; D is perhaps TRBD2 (6 bases). CDR1 is SGHNT and CDR2 is YYREEE in the germline V gene (reference sequence). With 0 bases removed from V and 0 bases from J, the gap between germline ends came to 6 bases. The CDR3 covers 14 residues. In DNA form, the CDR3 reads TGTGCCAGCAGCTTGGGCGGGAACCAAGAGACCCAGTACTTC. Amino acids: CASSLGGNQETQYF.

This clone was counted between two and nine times. Other DNA sequences in the sample encode the same CDR3. This rearrangement joins TRBV5-1 to TRBJ2-7, with unresolved D. Germline loops: CDR1 SGHRS, CDR2 YFSETQ. With 0 bases removed from V and 2 bases from J, the gap between germline ends came to 6 bases. CDR3 length: 13 amino acids. CDR3 in DNA: TGCGCCAGCAGCTTGGATCGGACCTACGAGCAGTACTTC. Translating gives CASSLDRTYEQYF. Filled out from reference TRBV5-1 and TRBJ2-7, the complete variable domain reads KAGVTQTPRYLIKTRGQQVTLSCSPISGHRSVSWYQQTPGQGLQFLFEYFSETQRNKGNFPGRFSGRQFSNSRSEMNVSTLELGDSALYLCASSLDRTYEQYFGPGTRLTVT.

This clone has a single count. The chain has TRBV27 and TRBJ1-2, with unresolved D. CDR1 and CDR2 from the germline V gene are MNHEY and SMNVEV (reference sequence). Trimming stripped 0 bases from V and 7 bases from J, with 12 bases between. The CDR3 totals 14 residues. For the CDR3, the DNA is TGTGCCAGCAGTTTATCGTCAGTCCCCCGTGGCTACACCTTC. The encoded protein is CASSLSSVPRGYTF.

The chain carries TRBV10-3 and TRBJ2-7, with 10 positions matching TRBD2. Looked up from germline, CDR1 is ENHRY and CDR2 is SYGVKD. This CDR3 comprises 16 residues. Trimming took 4 bases from V and 2 from J; bases not matched to a gene: 8. CDR3 bases: TGTGCCATCAGTGTCTTAGCGGGGGGCGGCACCTACGAGCAGTACTTC. It specifies CAISVLAGGGTYEQYF.